This TCR beta chain is from a study of cytomegalovirus exposure and HLA in healthy donors. Researchers ran the PCR with 60 Vbeta and 13 Jbeta primers. Some clones are missing from TCRdb's copy, which holds only in-frame ones; the method was immunoSEQ multiplex PCR. The sample includes more than 250,000 clones, around 90% seen only once; the top ten take about 2%. Trimming shortened V by 5 bases and J by 6 bases, and 17 bases separated the two germline ends. Germline V gene data show CDR1 as SQVTM and CDR2 as ANQGSEA. The CDR3 has 14 residues. The specimen was PBMCs. The chain is built from TRBV29-1 and TRBJ2-4; maybe TRBD2 (6 bases). This TCR came from a woman aged 18-35 years in good health and CMV-seronegative. The CDR3 DNA reads as TGCAGCGTTTGGGATCGGGACTTCCTAAACATTCAGTACTTC. Translated, it gives CSVWDRDFLNIQYF.